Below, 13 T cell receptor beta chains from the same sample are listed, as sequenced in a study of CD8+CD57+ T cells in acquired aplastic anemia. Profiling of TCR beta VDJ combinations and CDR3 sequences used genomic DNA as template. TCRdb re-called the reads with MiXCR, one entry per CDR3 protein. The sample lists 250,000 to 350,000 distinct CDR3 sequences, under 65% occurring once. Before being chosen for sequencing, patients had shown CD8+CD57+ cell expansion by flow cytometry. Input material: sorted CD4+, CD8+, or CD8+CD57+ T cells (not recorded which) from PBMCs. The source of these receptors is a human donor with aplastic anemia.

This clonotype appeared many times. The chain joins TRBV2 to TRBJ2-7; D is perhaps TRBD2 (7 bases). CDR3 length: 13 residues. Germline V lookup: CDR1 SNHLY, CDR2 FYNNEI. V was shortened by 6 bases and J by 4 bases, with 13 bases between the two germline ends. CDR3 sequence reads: CASRGGGPYEQYF. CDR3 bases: TGTGCCAGCAGAGGGGGGGGTCCATACGAGCAGTACTTC.

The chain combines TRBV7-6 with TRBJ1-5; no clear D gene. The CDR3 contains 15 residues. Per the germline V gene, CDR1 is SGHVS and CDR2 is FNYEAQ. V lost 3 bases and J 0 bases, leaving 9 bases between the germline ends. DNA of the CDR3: TGTGCCAGCAGCTTCGCCGGTCATAGCAATCAGCCCCAGCATTTT. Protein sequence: CASSFAGHSNQPQHF.

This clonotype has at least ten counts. For the CDR3, the DNA is TGTGCCAGCAGTGCAAGTAACCGGGACACCACTGAAGCTTTCTTT. It translates to CASSASNRDTTEAFF. The chain couples TRBV2 to TRBJ1-1; a possible D gene is TRBD1 (6 bases). Germline V gene sequence: CDR1 SNHLY, CDR2 FYNNEI. This CDR3 is 15 amino acids long. Trimming cost V 4 bases and J 4 bases, with 16 bases left between them.

The chain's CDR3 is CASSEFGGVNTEAFF. DNA for the CDR3: TGTGCCAGCAGTGAATTTGGGGGGGTTAACACTGAAGCTTTCTTT. This rearrangement joins TRBV25-1 to TRBJ1-1; TRBD1 might be the D (5 bases). Trimming pared 1 base from V and 2 bases from J, leaving 11 bases between. Germline CDR1 is MGHDK and CDR2 is SYGVNS. The CDR3 runs 15 residues.

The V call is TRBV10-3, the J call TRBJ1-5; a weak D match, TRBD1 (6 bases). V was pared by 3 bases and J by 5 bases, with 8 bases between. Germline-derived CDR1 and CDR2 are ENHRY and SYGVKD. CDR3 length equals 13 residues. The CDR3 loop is CAISEGGDQPQHF. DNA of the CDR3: TGTGCCATCAGTGAAGGGGGGGATCAGCCCCAGCATTTT.

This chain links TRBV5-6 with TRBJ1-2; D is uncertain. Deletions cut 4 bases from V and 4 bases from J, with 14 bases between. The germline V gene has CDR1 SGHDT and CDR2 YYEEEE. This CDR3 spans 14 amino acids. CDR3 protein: CASSTLQVSYGYTF. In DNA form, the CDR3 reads TGTGCCAGCAGCACCCTTCAAGTAAGCTATGGCTACACCTTC. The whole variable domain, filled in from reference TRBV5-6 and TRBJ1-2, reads DAGVTQSPTHLIKTRGQQVTLRCSPKSGHDTVSWYQQALGQGPQFIFQYYEEEERQRGNFPDRFSGHQFPNYSSELNVNALLLGDSALYLCASSTLQVSYGYTFGSGTRLTVV.

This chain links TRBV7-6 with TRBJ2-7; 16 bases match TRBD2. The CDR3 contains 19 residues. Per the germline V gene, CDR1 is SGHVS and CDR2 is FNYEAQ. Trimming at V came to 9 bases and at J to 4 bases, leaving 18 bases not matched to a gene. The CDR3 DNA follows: TGTGCCAGTAGCCTGAAGGCCGGGACTAGCGGGGGGGCCGTGTACGAGCAGTACTTC. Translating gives CASSLKAGTSGGAVYEQYF. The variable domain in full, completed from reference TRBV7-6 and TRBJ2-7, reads GAGVSQSPRYKVTKRGQDVALRCDPISGHVSLYWYRQALGQGPEFLTYFNYEAQQDKSGLPNDRFSAERPEGSISTLTIQRTEQRDSAMYRCASSLKAGTSGGAVYEQYFGPGTRLTVT.

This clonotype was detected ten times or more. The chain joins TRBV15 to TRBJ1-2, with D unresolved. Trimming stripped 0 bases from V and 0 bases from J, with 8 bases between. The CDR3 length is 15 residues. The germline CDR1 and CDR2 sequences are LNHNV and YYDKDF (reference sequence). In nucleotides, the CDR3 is TGTGCCACCAGCAGAGATCATCAAGCTAACTATGGCTACACCTTC. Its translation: CATSRDHQANYGYTF.

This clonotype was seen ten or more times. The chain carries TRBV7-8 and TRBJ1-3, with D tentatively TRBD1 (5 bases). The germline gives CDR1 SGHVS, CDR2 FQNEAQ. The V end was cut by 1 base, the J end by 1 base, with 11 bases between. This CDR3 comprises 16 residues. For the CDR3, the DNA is TGTGCCAGCAGCTTAGGGGACGCTTTGTCTGGAAACACCATATATTTT. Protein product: CASSLGDALSGNTIYF. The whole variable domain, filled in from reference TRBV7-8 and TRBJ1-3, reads GAGVSQSPRYKVAKRGQDVALRCDPISGHVSLFWYQQALGQGPEFLTYFQNEAQLDKSGLPSDRFFAERPEGSVSTLKIQRTQQEDSAVYLCASSLGDALSGNTIYFGEGSWLTVV.

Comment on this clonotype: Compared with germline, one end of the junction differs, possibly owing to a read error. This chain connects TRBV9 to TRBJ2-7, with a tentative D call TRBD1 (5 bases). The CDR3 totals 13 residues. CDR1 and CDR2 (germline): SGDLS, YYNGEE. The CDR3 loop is CASSVALGEERYF. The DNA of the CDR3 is TGTGCCAGCAGCGTAGCGTTAGGGGAAGAGCGGTACTTC.

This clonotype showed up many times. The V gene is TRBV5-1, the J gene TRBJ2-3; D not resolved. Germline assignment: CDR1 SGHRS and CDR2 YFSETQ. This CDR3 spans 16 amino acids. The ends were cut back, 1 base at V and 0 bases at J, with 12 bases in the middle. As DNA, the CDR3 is TGCGCCAGCAGCTTGAGACCCGAACTAAGCACAGATACGCAGTATTTT. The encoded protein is CASSLRPELSTDTQYF.

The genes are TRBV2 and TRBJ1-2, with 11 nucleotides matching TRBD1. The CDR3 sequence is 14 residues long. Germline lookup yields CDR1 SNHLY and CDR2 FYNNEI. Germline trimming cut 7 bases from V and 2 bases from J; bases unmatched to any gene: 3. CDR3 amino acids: CASMGTGGNYGYTF. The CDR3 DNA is TGTGCCAGCATGGGGACAGGGGGAAACTATGGCTACACCTTC. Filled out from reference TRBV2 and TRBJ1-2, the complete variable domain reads EPEVTQTPSHQVTQMGQEVILRCVPISNHLYFYWYRQILGQKVEFLVSFYNNEISEKSEIFDDQFSVERPDGSNFTLKIRSTKLEDSAMYFCASMGTGGNYGYTFGSGTRLTVV.

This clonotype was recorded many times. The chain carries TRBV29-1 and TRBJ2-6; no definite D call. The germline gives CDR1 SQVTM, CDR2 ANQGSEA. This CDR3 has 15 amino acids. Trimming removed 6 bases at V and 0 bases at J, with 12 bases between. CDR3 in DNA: TGCAGCGTGGCAGATTACAGCTCTGGGGCCAACGTCCTGACTTTC. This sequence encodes CSVADYSSGANVLTF.